This entry concerns a single TCR beta chain. The antigen is not known. The data were obtained in a study of early T cells in non-severe SARS-CoV-2 infection. Study context: Sequencing of unsorted whole blood was done on bulk RNA, leaving chains unpaired. Findings and limits, study-wide: Sequences matched to VDJdb favored anti-spike CD8 responses, while private and CD4 specificities were missed.

TCRdb used MiXCR to reprocess the 5' RACE reads, holding one entry per CDR3 protein. The table records tens of thousands of distinct CDR3 sequences, 12% of them present only once. Germline CDR1 and CDR2: MNHEY and SVGAGI. Trimming removed 6 bases from V and 8 bases from J, with 9 bases in between. The length of the CDR3 is 11 residues. The gene calls are TRBV6-5 and TRBJ2-3, with D perhaps TRBD2 (5 bases). What was sequenced was whole blood. The receptor was derived from an adult who was a healthcare worker with PCR-confirmed SARS-CoV-2 infection or an uninfected control (not recorded which). CDR3 amino acids: CASRLGSTQYF. The CDR3 nucleotides are TGTGCCAGCAGGTTAGGGAGTACGCAGTATTTT.